This T cell receptor beta chain is from a study of blood T cell repertoires in COVID-19 (dated by TCRdb to the early 2020s). Context from the whole study: Samples from collaborators originated in the United States, Italy and Spain and spanned both the acute and convalescent phases of COVID-19. The material from the prospective study consisted of cDNA or gDNA derived from T cells, B-cell-depleted T cells, or PBMCs. Subjects who had been exposed to COVID-19, were actively infected with it, or had recovered from it provided the deeply sampled blood TCRbeta repertoires that made up the dataset. The repertoires were released in a freely available public database intended as a resource for research on the immune response to SARS-CoV-2. The samples were drawn from two sources: the first 160 participants of the ongoing ImmuneRACE study, and over 1,000 subjects contributed by 6 global collaborators. Sample metadata almost always included a de-identified subject ID, COVID-19 status, age in years and sex. Where available, HLA class I and class II types were obtained from metadata supplied by the sample provider rather than from assay-based typing. The full study reports these points: The amount of clinical and demographic metadata varied by source and participant and was provided uncurated.

Points on this clone: Its antigen specificity is not known. Qualities for individual bases were not recorded, and no much larger clone is one base off.

V and J are truncated by 6 bases and 5 bases respectively, leaving an intervening sequence of 17 bases. The CDR3 measures 16 amino acids from cysteine to phenylalanine. The DNA shown is the 48-base CDR3, in frame from base 1. CDR1 and CDR2, looked up from the germline V gene, are ENHRY and SYGVKD. The immunoSEQ Assay, a bias-controlled multiplex PCR, was used to amplify TCRbeta CDR3 regions from genomic DNA. Regarding the original processing steps: The number of nucleated cells in each sample was estimated from the amplification of reference gene primers within the assay. To quantify the absolute abundance of each unique TCRbeta CDR3 rearrangement, sequence reads were collapsed and filtered. For each sample, productive Simpson clonality was calculated as the square root of Simpson's diversity index across productive rearrangements. TCRdb mirrors the immuneACCESS table, restricted to in-frame sequences. Some clones are absent from its copies; in checked studies, under half trace to an unresolved V gene, and the reason for the others is unknown. The V and J calls and clone size come from that table; D and trimming were worked out from the DNA. Recorded for this sample are about 220,000 clones; about 87% of them occurred a single time. The top ten hold approximately 2.4% of the sample.

In the prospective study, participants were about 18 to 100 years old, resided in fewer than 25 geographic areas of the United States, and were enrolled through a virtual design. In the prospective study, cohorts were assigned on the basis of participant-reported clinical history obtained from a screening survey and a study questionnaire. In the prospective study, mobile phlebotomists collected whole blood, serum and a nasopharyngeal or oropharyngeal swab from each participant. Prospective study participants could optionally give additional blood draws and questionnaires over an approximately two-month period. Before DNA extraction, prospective study blood samples were shipped either frozen or at room temperature.

The chain is made from TRBV10-3 and TRBJ1-6, and TRBD1 may be the D gene, going by 6 matching bases. The specimen sequenced was PBMCs or T cells enriched from blood (not recorded which). This receptor was identified in a woman in her twenties or thirties with acute COVID-19. The CDR3: CAIRRTASENNSPLHF. Here is the DNA: TGTGCCATCAGACGGACAGCTTCTGAAAATAATTCACCCCTCCACTTT.